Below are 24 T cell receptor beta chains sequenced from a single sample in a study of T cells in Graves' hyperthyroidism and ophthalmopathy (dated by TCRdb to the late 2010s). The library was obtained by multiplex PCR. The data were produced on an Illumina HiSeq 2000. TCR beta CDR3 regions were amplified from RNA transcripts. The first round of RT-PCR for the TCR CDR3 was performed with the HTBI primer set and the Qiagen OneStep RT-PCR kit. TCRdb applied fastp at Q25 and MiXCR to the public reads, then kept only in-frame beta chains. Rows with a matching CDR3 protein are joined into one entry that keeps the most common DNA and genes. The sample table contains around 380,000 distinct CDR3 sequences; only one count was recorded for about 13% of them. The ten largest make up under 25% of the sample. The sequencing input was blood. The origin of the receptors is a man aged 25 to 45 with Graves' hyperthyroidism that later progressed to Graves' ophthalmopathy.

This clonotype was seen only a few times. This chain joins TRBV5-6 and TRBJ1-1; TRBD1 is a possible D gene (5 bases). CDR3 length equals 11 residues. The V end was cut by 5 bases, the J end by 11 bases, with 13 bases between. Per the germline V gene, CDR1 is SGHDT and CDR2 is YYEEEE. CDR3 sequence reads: CASSRAGNAFF. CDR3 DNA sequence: TGTGCCAGCAGTCGAGCAGGGAATGCTTTCTTT.

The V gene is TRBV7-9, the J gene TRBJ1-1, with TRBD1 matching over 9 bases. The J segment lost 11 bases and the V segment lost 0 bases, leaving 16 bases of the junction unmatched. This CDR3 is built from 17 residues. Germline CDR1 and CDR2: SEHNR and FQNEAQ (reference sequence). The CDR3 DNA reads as TGTGCCAGCAGCTTAGCGGACAGGGGTCTCGGCGGCTGGGGTGCTTTCTTT. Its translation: CASSLADRGLGGWGAFF.

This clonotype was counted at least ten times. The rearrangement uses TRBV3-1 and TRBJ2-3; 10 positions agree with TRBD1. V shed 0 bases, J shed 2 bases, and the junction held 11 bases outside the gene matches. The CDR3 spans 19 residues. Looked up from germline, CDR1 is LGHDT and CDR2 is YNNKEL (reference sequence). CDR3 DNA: TGTGCCAGCAGCCAAGATGGCCGTATGGGGACAGGGGTCACAGATACGCAGTATTTT. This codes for CASSQDGRMGTGVTDTQYF.

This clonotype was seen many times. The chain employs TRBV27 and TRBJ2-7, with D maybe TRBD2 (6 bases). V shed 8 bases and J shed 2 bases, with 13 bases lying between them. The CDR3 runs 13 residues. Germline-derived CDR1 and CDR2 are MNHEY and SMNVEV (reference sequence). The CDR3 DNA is TGTGCCAGCGGCCAGCGGGTCCCCTACGAGCAGTACTTC. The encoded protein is CASGQRVPYEQYF.

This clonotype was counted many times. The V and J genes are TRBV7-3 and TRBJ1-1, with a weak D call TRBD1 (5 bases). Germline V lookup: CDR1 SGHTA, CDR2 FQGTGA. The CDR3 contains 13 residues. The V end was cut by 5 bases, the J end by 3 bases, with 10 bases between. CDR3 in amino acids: CASSKGRDTEAFF. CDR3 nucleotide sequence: TGTGCCAGCAGCAAGGGGAGGGACACTGAAGCTTTCTTT.

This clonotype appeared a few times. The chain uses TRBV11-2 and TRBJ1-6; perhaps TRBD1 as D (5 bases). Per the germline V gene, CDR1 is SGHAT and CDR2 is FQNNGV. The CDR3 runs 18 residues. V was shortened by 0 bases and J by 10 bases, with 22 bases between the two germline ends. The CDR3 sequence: CASSLDTGRPLPYSPLHF. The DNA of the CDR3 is TGTGCCAGCAGCTTAGATACAGGCCGCCCTTTACCCTACTCACCCCTCCACTTT.

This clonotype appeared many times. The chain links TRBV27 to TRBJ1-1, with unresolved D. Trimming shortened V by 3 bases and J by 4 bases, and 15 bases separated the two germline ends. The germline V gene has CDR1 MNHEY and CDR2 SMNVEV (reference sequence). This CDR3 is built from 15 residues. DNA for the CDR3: TGTGCCAGCAGTTTCTACCGAGGAGGAAGCACTGAAGCTTTCTTT. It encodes CASSFYRGGSTEAFF.

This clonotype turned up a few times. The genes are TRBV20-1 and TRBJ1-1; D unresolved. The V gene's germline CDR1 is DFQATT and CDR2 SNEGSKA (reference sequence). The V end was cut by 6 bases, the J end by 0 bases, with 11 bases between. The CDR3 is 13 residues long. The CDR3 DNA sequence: TGCAGTGCCACCTCGGGTCTGAACACTGAAGCTTTCTTT. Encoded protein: CSATSGLNTEAFF.

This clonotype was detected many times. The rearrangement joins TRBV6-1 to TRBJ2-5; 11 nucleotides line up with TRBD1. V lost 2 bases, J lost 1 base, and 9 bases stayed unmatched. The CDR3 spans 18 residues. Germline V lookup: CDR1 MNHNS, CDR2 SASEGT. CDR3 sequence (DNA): TGTGCCAGCAGTGAACAAGGTTGGGGACAGGGGGGCCAAGAGACCCAGTACTTC. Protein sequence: CASSEQGWGQGGQETQYF.

This chain's CDR3 is CASIFTGGSGNTIYF. CDR3 sequence (DNA): TGTGCCAGCATATTCACGGGAGGCTCTGGAAACACCATATATTTT. The V and J genes are TRBV6-1 and TRBJ1-3; D uncertain. The germline CDR1 and CDR2 sequences are MNHNS and SASEGT. The CDR3 is made up of 15 amino acids. V shed 7 bases and J shed 0 bases, with 13 bases lying between them.

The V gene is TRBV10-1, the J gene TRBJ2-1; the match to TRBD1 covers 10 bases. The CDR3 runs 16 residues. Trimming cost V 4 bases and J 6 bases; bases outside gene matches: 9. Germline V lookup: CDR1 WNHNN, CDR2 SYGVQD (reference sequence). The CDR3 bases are TGCGCCAGCAGTGTAGACTCCGGGACAGGGGTCAATGAGCAGTTCTTC. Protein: CASSVDSGTGVNEQFF.

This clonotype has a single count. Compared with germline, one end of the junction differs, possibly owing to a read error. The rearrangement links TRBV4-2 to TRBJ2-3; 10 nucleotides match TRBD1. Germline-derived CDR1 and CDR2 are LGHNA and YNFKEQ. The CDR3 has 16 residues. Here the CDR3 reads CASRQDSGQGADTQYF. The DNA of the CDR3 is TGTGCCAGCAGGCAAGACTCAGGACAGGGGGCAGATACGCAGTATTTT.

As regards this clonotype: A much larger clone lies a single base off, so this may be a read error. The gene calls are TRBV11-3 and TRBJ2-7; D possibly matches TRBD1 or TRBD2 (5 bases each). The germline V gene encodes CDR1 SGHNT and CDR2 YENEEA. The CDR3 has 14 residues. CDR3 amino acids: CASSLEGRDYGQYF. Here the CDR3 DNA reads TGTGCCAGCAGCTTAGAGGGGCGCGACTACGGGCAGTACTTC.

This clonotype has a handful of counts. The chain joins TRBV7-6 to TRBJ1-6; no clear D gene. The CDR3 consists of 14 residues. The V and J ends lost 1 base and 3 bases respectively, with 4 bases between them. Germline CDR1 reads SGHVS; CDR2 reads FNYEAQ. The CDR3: CASSLVFYNSPLHF. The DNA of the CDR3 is TGTGCCAGCAGCTTAGTCTTCTATAATTCACCCCTCCACTTT.

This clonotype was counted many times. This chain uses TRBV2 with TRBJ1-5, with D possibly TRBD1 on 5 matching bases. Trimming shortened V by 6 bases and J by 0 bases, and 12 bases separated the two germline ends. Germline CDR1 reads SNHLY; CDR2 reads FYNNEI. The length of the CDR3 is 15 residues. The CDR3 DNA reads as TGTGCCAGCAGCTCTCAGGGACTTAGCAATCAGCCCCAGCATTTT. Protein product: CASSSQGLSNQPQHF.

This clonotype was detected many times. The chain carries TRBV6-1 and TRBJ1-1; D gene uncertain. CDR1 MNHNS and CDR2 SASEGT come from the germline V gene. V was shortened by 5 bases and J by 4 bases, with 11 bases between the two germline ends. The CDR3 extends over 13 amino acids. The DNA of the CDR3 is TGTGCCAGCAGTCCTTTCGGGAGCACTGAAGCTTTCTTT. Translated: CASSPFGSTEAFF.

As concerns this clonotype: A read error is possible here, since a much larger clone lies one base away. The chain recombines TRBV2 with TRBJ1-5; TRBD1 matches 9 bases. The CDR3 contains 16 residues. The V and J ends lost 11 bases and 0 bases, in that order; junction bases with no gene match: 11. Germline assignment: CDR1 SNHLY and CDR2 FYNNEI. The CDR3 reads CAGWTGDYYSNQPQHF. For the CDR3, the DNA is TGTGCCGGTTGGACAGGGGACTATTATAGCAATCAGCCCCAGCATTTT.

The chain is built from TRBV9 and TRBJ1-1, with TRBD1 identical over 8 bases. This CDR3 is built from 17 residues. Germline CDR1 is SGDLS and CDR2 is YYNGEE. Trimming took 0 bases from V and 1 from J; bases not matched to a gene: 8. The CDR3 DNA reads TGTGCCAGCAGCGTAGAGGACAGGGTCCTGACGAACACTGAAGCTTTCTTT. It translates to CASSVEDRVLTNTEAFF. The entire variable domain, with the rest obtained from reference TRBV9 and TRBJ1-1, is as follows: DSGVTQTPKHLITATGQRVTLRCSPRSGDLSVYWYQQSLDQGLQFLIQYYNGEERAKGNILERFSAQQFPDLHSELNLSSLELGDSALYFCASSVEDRVLTNTEAFFGQGTRLTVV.

CDR3 residues: CASSADRAGSGNTIYF. The CDR3 DNA reads as TGTGCCAGCAGCGCAGACAGGGCAGGCTCTGGAAACACCATATATTTT. The chain is built from TRBV7-8 and TRBJ1-3; 7 nucleotides match TRBD1. Germline-derived CDR1 and CDR2 are SGHVS and FQNEAQ. J was trimmed by 0 bases and V by 5 bases; bases with no gene match: 7. The CDR3 is made up of 16 amino acids.

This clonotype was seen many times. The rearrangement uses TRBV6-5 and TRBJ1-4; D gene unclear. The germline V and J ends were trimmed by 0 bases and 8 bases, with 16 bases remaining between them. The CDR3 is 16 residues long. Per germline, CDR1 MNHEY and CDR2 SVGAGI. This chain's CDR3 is CASSYSPGGGSEKLFF. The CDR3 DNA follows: TGTGCCAGCAGTTACTCGCCGGGCGGTGGGAGCGAAAAACTGTTTTTT.

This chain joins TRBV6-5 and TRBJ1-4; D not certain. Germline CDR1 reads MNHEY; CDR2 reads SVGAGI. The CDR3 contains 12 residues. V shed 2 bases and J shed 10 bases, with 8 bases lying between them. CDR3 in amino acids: CASSYPSGKLFF. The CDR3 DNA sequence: TGTGCCAGCAGTTACCCGTCCGGAAAACTGTTTTTT.

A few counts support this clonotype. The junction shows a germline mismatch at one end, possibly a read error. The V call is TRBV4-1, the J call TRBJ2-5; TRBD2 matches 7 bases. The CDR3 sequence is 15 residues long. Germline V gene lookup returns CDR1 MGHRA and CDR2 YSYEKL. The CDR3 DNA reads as TGCGCCAGCAGCCAAGTTCTTCCGGCGGGGGAGATCCAGTACTTC. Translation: CASSQVLPAGEIQYF.

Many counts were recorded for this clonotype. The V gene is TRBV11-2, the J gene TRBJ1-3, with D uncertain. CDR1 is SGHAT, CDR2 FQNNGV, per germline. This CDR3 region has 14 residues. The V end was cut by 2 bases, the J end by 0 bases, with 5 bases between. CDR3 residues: CASSLISSGNTIYF. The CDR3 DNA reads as TGTGCCAGCAGCTTAATCAGCTCTGGAAACACCATATATTTT.

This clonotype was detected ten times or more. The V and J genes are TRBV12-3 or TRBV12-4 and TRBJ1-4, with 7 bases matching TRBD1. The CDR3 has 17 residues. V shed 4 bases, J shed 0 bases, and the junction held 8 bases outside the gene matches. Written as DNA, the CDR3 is TGTGCCAGCAGTTCGTGGGGACAGCTGACAACTAATGAAAAACTGTTTTTT. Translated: CASSSWGQLTTNEKLFF.